This TCR beta chain was recorded in a study of shared clonotypes between healthy human individuals. Overall study results and limits: In having few donors, the study represented limited genetic and exposure-history diversity.

The donor population consisted of healthy HIV-negative adults with no recent acute infections or vaccinations. The V gene lost 7 bases and the J gene lost 4 bases, with 13 bases spanning the gap. The CDR3 loop spans 12 amino acids. Germline CDR1 SQVTM, CDR2 ANQGSEA. Produced via immunoSEQ multiplex PCR; TCRdb's table is partial and in-frame only. Of roughly 700,000 clones listed, roughly 70% are singletons. A note on this clone: No antigen is known for it.

The sequenced material came from memory CD4+ T cells sorted from blood. Subset given: CD45RA-negative fraction. The V and J genes are TRBV29-1 and TRBJ1-1, with D maybe TRBD1 (6 bases). This clonotype was sampled from a woman in her 30s in good health. The CDR3 region is CSGGGQSTEAFF. CDR3 sequence (DNA): TGCAGCGGGGGTGGACAGTCCACTGAAGCTTTCTTT.